This TCR beta chain was captured by sequencing in a study of T-cell reconstitution after alpha-beta-depleted transplantation in children. Only a few counts were recorded for this clonotype. Unique molecular identifiers were incorporated when the TCRbeta library was constructed. TCRdb recomputed calls from the PCR reads with MiXCR, one row per CDR3 protein. The table includes hundreds of thousands of distinct CDR3 sequences, roughly 17% detected once. The sequencing used PBMCs from the stem cell graft donor, collected from the stem cell graft. The receptor comes from a human donor who donated a stem cell graft to a child with acute myeloid leukemia.

This CDR3 is CASSLGGTGVFF. The CDR3 DNA reads as TGCGCCAGCAGCTTGGGGGGGACAGGAGTCTTCTTC. This chain connects TRBV5-1 to TRBJ2-1, with 8 bases identical to TRBD1. This CDR3 is built from 12 residues. V was clipped by 0 bases and J by 16 bases; unmatched bases: 6. Germline-derived CDR1 and CDR2 are SGHRS and YFSETQ.